A selection of T cell receptor beta chains follows, all from one sample in a study of blood T cell repertoires in COVID-19. Profiling relied on immunoSEQ multiplex PCR, and the TCRdb table lists in-frame clones only, not all of them. The data show roughly 380,000 clones, 88% seen once. Material for sequencing was PBMCs or T cells enriched from blood (not recorded which). These receptors originate from a woman in her 30s who had been exposed to COVID-19. The CDR3 runs from the conserved cysteine through the conserved F or W. Fields, in order: J gene, D gene, V gene, clone size, CDR3 protein, CDR3 DNA. The D gene is left open where the match is weak. Part of the rows lack a size; the others show once, few, many or a class for expanded clones.

TRBJ2-2,NA,TRBV14,NA,CASSSSELAHTGELFF,TGTGCCAGCAGCTCTAGCGAGCTAGCGCACACCGGGGAGCTGTTTTTT
TRBJ2-7,NA,TRBV28,NA,CASTLGVISYEQYF,TGTGCCAGCACCCTGGGAGTGATCTCCTACGAGCAGTACTTC
TRBJ1-2,NA,TRBV11-1,NA,CASTYGTSGRYGYTF,TGTGCCAGTACCTACGGAACCAGCGGGAGGTATGGCTACACCTTC
TRBJ1-6,TRBD1,TRBV6-6,NA,CASSYWGRDSGSPLHF,TGTGCCAGCAGTTACTGGGGTCGGGACAGTGGTTCACCCCTCCACTTT
TRBJ1-1,TRBD1,TRBV9,NA,CASSVGSFDRDRGTNTEAFF,TGTGCCAGCAGCGTAGGCTCCTTTGACCGGGACAGGGGGACCAACACTGAAGCTTTCTTT
TRBJ1-2,TRBD1,TRBV6-5,NA,CASSLDTGGYGYTF,TGTGCCAGCAGCCTAGATACAGGGGGCTATGGCTACACCTTC
TRBJ2-1,TRBD2,TRBV27,NA,CASSYGGSGSPHNEQFF,TGTGCCAGCAGCTACGGGGGTAGCGGGAGTCCCCACAATGAGCAGTTCTTC
TRBJ1-1,TRBD1,TRBV18,NA,CASSPPGQGLVSTEAFF,TGTGCCAGCTCACCACCGGGACAGGGGCTAGTGAGCACTGAAGCTTTCTTT
TRBJ1-5,NA,TRBV27,NA,CASSLSGGAGNQPQHF,TGTGCCAGCAGTTTATCGGGGGGGGCCGGCAATCAGCCCCAGCATTTT
TRBJ1-2,TRBD1,TRBV13,NA,CASSSQGFSGYTF,TGTGCCAGCAGCTCACAGGGGTTTAGTGGCTACACCTTC
TRBJ2-1,NA,TRBV5-1,NA,CASSLAGFREFGIGNEQFF,TGCGCCAGCAGCTTGGCGGGGTTTCGGGAGTTCGGTATAGGCAATGAGCAGTTCTTC
TRBJ1-3,NA,TRBV11-2,NA,CASSYRGSGNTIYF,TGTGCCAGCAGCTACCGGGGCTCTGGAAACACCATATATTTT
TRBJ2-7,NA,TRBV7-3,NA,CASSLSTGNAYEQYF,TGTGCCAGCAGCTTAAGCACAGGGAATGCCTACGAGCAGTACTTC
TRBJ1-3,TRBD1,TRBV16,NA,CASSQLGQGSGNTIYF,TGTGCCAGCAGCCAATTGGGACAGGGCTCTGGAAACACCATATATTTT
TRBJ2-1,TRBD2,TRBV5-1,NA,CASSGLASGYNEQFF,TGCGCCAGCAGCGGTCTGGCTAGCGGGTACAATGAGCAGTTCTTC
TRBJ1-2,NA,TRBV28,NA,CASSLGQLNYGYTF,TGTGCCAGCAGTTTGGGGCAGCTTAACTATGGCTACACCTTC
TRBJ2-7,TRBD2,TRBV19,NA,CASSSRRLAGGYEQYF,TGTGCCAGTAGTTCCCGCCGACTAGCGGGAGGCTACGAGCAGTACTTC
TRBJ2-7,TRBD1,TRBV7-8,NA,CASRQGAYEQYF,TGTGCCAGCAGACAGGGGGCTTACGAGCAGTACTTC
TRBJ2-5,TRBD1,TRBV5-1,NA,CASSLWGQGQETQYF,TGCGCCAGCAGCTTGTGGGGACAGGGTCAAGAGACCCAGTACTTC
TRBJ2-1,TRBD2,TRBV6-5,once,CASSPSGGPGNEQFF,TGTGCCAGCAGTCCTTCGGGAGGGCCGGGCAATGAGCAGTTCTTC
TRBJ2-3,NA,TRBV12-2,NA,CASQPGRLAGVECTDTQYF,TGTGCAAGCCAACCAGGCCGGCTAGCGGGAGTGGAGTGCACAGATACGCAGTATTTT
TRBJ2-1,NA,TRBV6-5,NA,CASSPGGFLNEQFF,TGTGCCAGCAGTCCGGGGGGCTTTCTCAATGAGCAGTTCTTC
TRBJ2-5,NA,TRBV9,NA,CASSAQGQETQYF,TGTGCCAGCAGCGCGCAGGGGCAGGAGACCCAGTACTTC
TRBJ2-7,TRBD1,TRBV18,few,CASSPGTVYYEQYF,TGTGCCAGCTCACCAGGGACAGTATACTACGAGCAGTACTTC